Presented here are 30 T cell receptor beta chains from one specimen sequenced in a study of tumor and adjacent non-tumor tissue in lung cancer. RNA was extracted from bulk tissue without any cell sorting. Three rounds of nested PCR, following a modified ARM-PCR protocol, produced the TCRbeta library. TCRdb reprocessed the multiplex PCR reads with MiXCR, giving one entry per CDR3 protein. The profile shows under 250,000 distinct CDR3 sequences, 71% of them singletons. The sequenced sample consisted of lung tumor tissue. The receptors originated from a man aged 60 to 69 with non-small cell lung cancer.

Comment on this clonotype: The junction differs from germline at one of its ends, possibly a read error. The chain links TRBV20-1 to TRBJ1-3; D is unclear. CDR1 is DFQATT, CDR2 SNEGSKA, per germline (reference sequence). The length of the CDR3 is 14 residues. This CDR3 is CSARDRVAGSTIYF. Here the CDR3 DNA reads TGCAGTGCTAGAGATCGGGTAGCGGGAAGCACCATATATTTT.

The gene calls are TRBV6-5 and TRBJ1-1; 10 nucleotides match TRBD1. The germline CDR1 and CDR2 sequences are MNHEY and SVGAGI. V was pared by 5 bases and J by 7 bases, with 13 bases of the junction left unmatched. This CDR3 region has 16 residues. The CDR3 is CASSRPKGQGPSEAFF. For the CDR3, the DNA is TGTGCCAGCAGTCGTCCGAAGGGACAGGGGCCCAGTGAAGCTTTCTTT.

Comment on this clonotype: One end of the junction is discordant with germline, which a read error may explain. This rearrangement joins TRBV11-2 to TRBJ2-7; D not certain. Germline CDR1 reads SGHAT; CDR2 reads FQNNGV. The CDR3 extends over 14 amino acids. The chain's CDR3 is CASSLGFSTYEQYF. The CDR3 DNA reads TGTGCCAGCAGCTTAGGTTTTAGCACTTACGAACAGTACTTC. Full variable domain (missing parts from reference TRBV11-2 and TRBJ2-7): EAGVAQSPRYKIIEKRQSVAFWCNPISGHATLYWYQQILGQGPKLLIQFQNNGVVDDSQLPKDRFSAERLKGVDSTLKIQPAKLEDSAVYLCASSLGFSTYEQYFGPGTRLTVT.

Worth noting for this clonotype: A much larger clone is a single base away; this may be a read error. The chain has TRBV29-1 and TRBJ2-1; D not resolved. Germline V gene sequence: CDR1 SQVTM, CDR2 ANQGSEA. The V gene lost 4 bases and the J gene lost 5 bases, with 6 bases spanning the gap. The CDR3 has 11 residues. This CDR3 is CSVALDNEQFF. CDR3 coding DNA: TGCAGCGTTGCCCTAGACAATGAGCAGTTCTTC.

Comments on this clonotype: The junction departs from germline at one end; a sequencing error may be responsible. The chain couples TRBV4-1 to TRBJ2-3; 7 bases fit TRBD1. The CDR3 has 14 amino acids. CDR1 is MGHRA and CDR2 is YSYEKL in the germline V gene. The CDR3 region has the DNA TGCGCCAACAGCCAGGGGACAGCCAAAGATACGCAGTATTTT. Residues: CANSQGTAKDTQYF.

The chain employs TRBV11-2 and TRBJ2-4, with D hard to call. The CDR3 consists of 15 residues. V was pared by 3 bases and J by 3 bases, with 12 bases between. CDR1 SGHAT and CDR2 FQNNGV come from the germline V gene. The CDR3 loop is CASSLVSKLKNIQYF. The CDR3 nucleotides read TGTGCCAGCAGCTTGGTCAGTAAGCTCAAAAACATTCAGTACTTC.

This clonotype has only one observation. This could be a read error, since a much larger clone is one nucleotide away. The V and J genes are TRBV29-1 and TRBJ2-3; D is unresolved. Per germline, CDR1 SQVTM and CDR2 ANQGSEA. The CDR3 has 12 amino acids. CDR3 in amino acids: CCVLGGTDTQYF. The CDR3, as DNA: TGCTGCGTTCTTGGAGGCACAGATACGCAGTATTTT.

As regards this clonotype: A much larger clone is a single base away; this may be a read error. The conserved closing phenylalanine or tryptophan is absent in this CDR3, likely reflecting a read error. This chain uses TRBV30 with TRBJ2-3; TRBD1 or TRBD2 may be the D gene (6 bases each). Between the trimmed V and J ends, which lost 4 bases and 0 bases, there was a span of 17 bases. The CDR3 spans 16 residues. Germline values: CDR1 GTSNPN, CDR2 SVGIG (reference sequence). DNA of the CDR3: TGTGCCTGGACTCGTCCGGGGGCGACGAGCACAGATACGCAGTATTCT. Encoded protein: CAWTRPGATSTDTQYS.

For this clonotype: Germline is not matched at one junction end, which may reflect a read error. The chain combines TRBV11-2 with TRBJ2-5; D is perhaps TRBD1 (6 bases). CDR3 length: 14 residues. CDR1 and CDR2 from the germline V gene are SGHAT and FQNNGV. CDR3 bases: TGTGCTAGCAGCTCCAGACAGGCTCAAGAGACCCAGTACTTC. Translating it yields CASSSRQAQETQYF.

This clonotype was counted many times. The V call is TRBV6-5, the J call TRBJ1-2, with unresolved D. CDR3 size: 15 residues. Germline V gene sequence: CDR1 MNHEY, CDR2 SVGAGI. Trimming pared 0 bases from V and 1 base from J, leaving 9 bases between. CDR3 DNA: TGTGCCAGCAGTTACTCCGGCAGGAGTAACTATGGCTACACCTTC. As protein: CASSYSGRSNYGYTF.

Comments on this clonotype: Since the CDR3 does not end with the conserved phenylalanine or tryptophan, this likely comes from a read error. The chain carries TRBV11-2 and TRBJ2-5; no firm D call. Trimming cost V 4 bases and J 5 bases, with 14 bases left between them. Looked up from germline, CDR1 is SGHAT and CDR2 is FQNNGV. There are 14 residues in the CDR3. The CDR3 DNA reads as TGTGCCAGCAGCTCCAGACGGATTCTGGAGACCCAGTACCTA. Translation: CASSSRRILETQYL.

Notes on this clonotype: At one boundary the junction diverges from the germline segment, which might be a read error. The CDR3 DNA follows: TGTGCCAGCAGCCTAGATAGGGTCACAGAGACGCAGTATTTT. It translates to CASSLDRVTETQYF. V usage is TRBV11-2 and J usage is TRBJ2-3; no clear D gene. This CDR3 is built from 14 residues. CDR1 and CDR2 from the germline V gene are SGHAT and FQNNGV.

The count of this clonotype is one. The chain recombines TRBV20-1 with TRBJ1-6; D unresolved. CDR3 length: 18 residues. Germline V gives CDR1 DFQATT, CDR2 SNEGSKA (reference sequence). Trimming removed 4 bases at V and 12 bases at J, with 31 bases between. In DNA, the CDR3 is TGCAGTGCTACCCCGGGTGGCAGGCGAGTGAAGCACCGAATACCCCTCCACTTT. The encoded protein is CSATPGGRRVKHRIPLHF.

Remarks on this clonotype: At one of its ends the junction is not consistent with the germline gene, which may arise from a read error. The chain combines TRBV6-1 with TRBJ2-1; 11 bases line up with TRBD2. CDR1 is MNHNS and CDR2 is SASEGT in the germline V gene. The CDR3 runs 13 residues. CDR3 residues: CASRTSGSNEQFF. As DNA, the CDR3 is TGTGCCAGCAGAACTAGCGGGAGTAATGAGCAATTCTTC.

The chain carries TRBV20-1 and TRBJ1-5, with a possible D match to TRBD1 (5 bases). Germline CDR1 and CDR2: DFQATT and SNEGSKA (reference sequence). The ends were cut back, 5 bases at V and 5 bases at J, with 19 bases in the middle. The CDR3 runs to 15 residues. CDR3 in amino acids: CSASSPIRGYQPQHF. The CDR3 DNA follows: TGCAGTGCTTCTTCCCCTATAAGGGGTTATCAGCCCCAGCATTTT.

About this clonotype: This may come from a read error, since a much larger clone is one base off. This chain joins TRBV20-1 and TRBJ1-1, with 8 bases fitting TRBD1. Trimming removed 6 bases from V and 4 bases from J; junction bases left unmatched: 7. In germline, CDR1 is DFQATT, CDR2 SNEGSKA (reference sequence). The CDR3 is 13 amino acids. This chain's CDR3 is CSAYRGSGTEAFF. CDR3 DNA sequence: TGCAGTGCCTACAGGGGGTCGGGCACTGAAGCTTTCTTT.

As for this clonotype: At one end, the junction sequence differs from germline, possibly due to a read error. This chain connects TRBV20-1 to TRBJ1-5; possible D gene TRBD1, 6 bases. The CDR3 contains 15 residues. Germline lookup yields CDR1 DFQATT and CDR2 SNEGSKA (reference sequence). The CDR3 coding sequence is TGCAGTGCTAGTAGCCAGGGGAGATTTGGACAGCCCCAGTATTTC. Translating gives CSASSQGRFGQPQYF.

This clonotype was found a few times. The J gene is TRBJ2-7, the V gene TRBV20-1; D is undetermined. In germline, CDR1 is DFQATT, CDR2 SNEGSKA (reference sequence). The V gene lost 3 bases and the J gene lost 0 bases, with 6 bases spanning the gap. This CDR3 contains 12 residues. Written as DNA, the CDR3 is TGCAGTGCTAGGCGGAGCTCCTACGAGCAGTACTTC. Encoded protein: CSARRSSYEQYF.

The CDR3 region is CASSGIRGGGDQPQHF. CDR3 sequence (DNA): TGTGCCAGCAGCGGGATCAGGGGGGGAGGCGATCAGCCCCAGCATTTT. J is TRBJ1-5 and V is TRBV7-8; the match to TRBD1 covers 7 bases. Germline V CDR1 and CDR2: SGHVS, FQNEAQ. CDR3 length: 16 amino acids. V was pared by 5 bases and J by 5 bases, with 12 bases of the junction left unmatched.

Here the CDR3 DNA reads TGTGCCAGCAGGGCAGAATATAGCAATCAGCCCCAGCATTTT. Protein sequence: CASRAEYSNQPQHF. This sequence joins TRBV6-1 and TRBJ1-5; D call uncertain. Deletions cut 6 bases from V and 0 bases from J, with 9 bases between. The CDR3 length is 14 residues. Germline V gene lookup returns CDR1 MNHNS and CDR2 SASEGT.

The chain uses TRBV11-2 and TRBJ1-4, with D hard to call. Trimming took off 5 bases at V and 8 bases at J, with 12 bases between the two ends. CDR3 size: 13 residues. CDR1 is SGHAT, CDR2 FQNNGV, per germline. Here the CDR3 reads CASSTGAKEKLFF. As DNA, the CDR3 is TGTGCCAGCAGCACCGGAGCGAAAGAAAAACTGTTTTTT.

The J gene is TRBJ1-4, the V gene TRBV7-9; 8 nucleotides match TRBD1. There are 15 residues in the CDR3. Germline assignment: CDR1 SEHNR and CDR2 FQNEAQ (reference sequence). V shed 7 bases, J shed 4 bases, and the junction held 8 bases outside the gene matches. CDR3 bases: TGTGCCAGCACCATTAGTACAGGGGGTAATGAAAAACTGTTTTTT. It translates to CASTISTGGNEKLFF. The entire variable domain, with the rest obtained from reference TRBV7-9 and TRBJ1-4, is as follows: DTGVSQNPRHKITKRGQNVTFRCDPISEHNRLYWYRQTLGQGPEFLTYFQNEAQLEKSRLLSDRFSAERPKGSFSTLEIQRTEQGDSAMYLCASTISTGGNEKLFFGSGTQLSVL.

CDR3 in DNA: TGTACCATCAGCCAAGGGGCGGTCTCTTACGAGCAGTACTTC. Its protein is CTISQGAVSYEQYF. The V call is TRBV11-3, the J call TRBJ2-7, with TRBD1 as a possible D gene (5 bases). The length of the CDR3 is 14 residues. Germline V gene sequence: CDR1 SGHNT, CDR2 YENEEA. Based on the CDR3 plus reference TRBV11-3 and TRBJ2-7, the full variable domain is EAGVVQSPRYKIIEKKQPVAFWCNPISGHNTLYWYLQNLGQGPELLIRYENEEAVDDSQLPKDRFSAERLKGVDSTLKIQPAELGDSAVYLCTISQGAVSYEQYFGPGTRLTVT.

This clonotype has just a few counts. A much larger clone lies one base from this, so it may be a read error. The DNA of the CDR3 is TGTGCCAGCAGCCAAGCAAGAGTTAGAGGGGAAAAACTGTTTTTT. This gives the protein CASSQARVRGEKLFF. The chain combines TRBV4-2 with TRBJ1-4; no definite D call. The V end lost 1 base, the J end lost 8 bases, and 14 bases lay between the germline ends. Germline loops: CDR1 LGHNA, CDR2 YNFKEQ. The CDR3 extends over 15 amino acids.

Comments on this clonotype: A much larger clone sits a single nucleotide away, making a read error possible. The chain recombines TRBV20-1 with TRBJ2-3; 10 nucleotides agree with TRBD2. The germline CDR1 and CDR2 sequences are DFQATT and SNEGSKA (reference sequence). J gave up 4 bases and V 5 bases, and 3 bases lay outside the gene matches. This CDR3 spans 13 amino acids. CDR3 bases: TGCAGTGCTGCTAGCGGGAGCTCAGATACGCAGTATTTT. Encoded protein: CSAASGSSDTQYF.

A single count supports this clonotype. The rearrangement uses TRBV6-1 and TRBJ2-1, with 8 bases matching TRBD2. This CDR3 has 15 residues. Germline CDR1 is MNHNS and CDR2 is SASEGT. V lost 3 bases to trimming and J lost 8 bases; unmatched junction nucleotides: 9. For the CDR3, the DNA is TGTGCCAGCAGTGACGATACTAGCGGTCCGCATGAGCAGTTCTTC. Translated, it gives CASSDDTSGPHEQFF.

Comments on this clonotype: One base away lies a much larger clone, so this may be a sequencing read error. V usage is TRBV6-5 and J usage is TRBJ2-3; the D gene could be TRBD1 or TRBD2 (6 bases each). The CDR3 consists of 14 residues. CDR1 is MNHEY and CDR2 is SVGAGI in the germline V gene. The DNA for the CDR3 is TGTGCCAACAGTAGGGGGGCGAGCACAGATACGCAGTATTTT. Amino acid sequence: CANSRGASTDTQYF.

V is TRBV12-3 or TRBV12-4 and J is TRBJ1-2; D ambiguous. V dropped 6 bases and J dropped 1 base, with 18 bases sitting between them. This CDR3 region has 16 residues. The CDR3 bases are TGTGCCAGCAGGCCTTCGACCCTCGGGATTAACTATGGCTACACCTTC. Translated, it gives CASRPSTLGINYGYTF.

Remarks on this clonotype: No conserved phenylalanine or tryptophan ends this CDR3, so it is likely a read error. The DNA is left out, because the CDR3 cannot be placed on it with certainty; the CDR3 is given as TCRdb lists it. This sequence joins TRBV4-2 and TRBJ2-1; the table's D call of TRBD2 was not tested on the DNA. Germline assignment: CDR1 LGHNA and CDR2 YNFKEQ. The length of the CDR3 is 21 amino acids, counting both ends. CDR3 in amino acids: CASSHLRSRGGLRGRNNELFL.

Comment on this clonotype: A read error may produce the germline difference seen at one junction end. This chain connects TRBV11-2 to TRBJ1-2; TRBD1 matches 7 bases. Per germline, CDR1 SGHAT and CDR2 FQNNGV. The CDR3 spans 12 residues. The CDR3 loop reads CASSLRGDDYSF. The CDR3 nucleotides read TGTGCCAGCAGTCTCAGGGGGGACGACTACTCCTTC.